This T cell receptor beta chain was sequenced for a study of blood T cell repertoires in COVID-19. The wider study: Sample material is recorded as cDNA or gDNA derived from T cells, B-cell-depleted T cells, or PBMCs.

Germline V CDR1 and CDR2: MGHRA, YSYEKL. The CDR3 totals 15 residues. V was trimmed by 3 bases and J by 2 bases, leaving 13 bases between them. The study drew participants aged 18 to 89 years from roughly 25 US areas. Original processing notes: The assay estimated nucleated cells by amplifying reference gene primers. Sequencing was performed with immunoSEQ multiplex PCR; in TCRdb, only in-frame clones are kept and a portion is missing. The V and J calls and clone size were taken over from that table, and D and trimming were inferred from the DNA. The repertoire holds about 360,000 clones, with roughly 87% as singletons.

The receptor was derived from a woman in her 40s with acute COVID-19. This chain links TRBV4-1 with TRBJ1-1; D gene ambiguous. What was sequenced was PBMCs or T cells enriched from blood (not recorded which). DNA of the CDR3: TGCGCCAGCAGCCACCCCTGGCGGAAAAACACTGAAGCTTTCTTT. Protein: CASSHPWRKNTEAFF.